This TCR beta chain was obtained from a study of control samples from healthy donors and cancer patients. This CDR3 is 13 amino acids long. Germline lookup yields CDR1 KGHSH and CDR2 LQKENI. The V end was cut by 2 bases, the J end by 3 bases, with 8 bases between. The method was immunoSEQ multiplex PCR; TCRdb's version includes in-frame clones alone and lacks a portion of them. The sample records over 85,000 clones, about 91% being singletons. The sample taken for sequencing was blood. The clonotype originates from a woman younger than 35 in good health. The chain couples TRBV18 to TRBJ2-7; tentative D call: TRBD1 (5 bases). The CDR3 reads CASSPRQGYEQYF. The CDR3 DNA is TGTGCCAGCTCACCAAGGCAGGGCTACGAGCAGTACTTC.